This TCR beta chain is from a study of blood T cell repertoires in COVID-19. Study in general: Material from acute and convalescent COVID-19 was sourced from the United States, Italy and Spain. T cells, B-cell-depleted T cells, or PBMCs provided the cDNA or gDNA that served as material.

The CDR3 loop spans 16 amino acids. Germline loops: CDR1 LNHDA, CDR2 SQIVND (reference sequence). Unmatched junction bases numbered 8, after V lost 0 bases and J lost 9 bases. Data came from immunoSEQ multiplex PCR; TCRdb stores just in-frame clones and leaves some out. The sample includes some 89,000 clones, around 80% seen only once; the top ten take approximately 1.2%. This chain links TRBV19 with TRBJ2-1, with 10 positions matching TRBD2. The TCR originated in a woman aged 80 or older with acute or convalescent COVID-19. Sequenced sample: peripheral blood. CDR3 amino acids: CASSIEGLAGVSEQFF. The CDR3, as DNA: TGTGCCAGTAGTATAGAAGGGCTAGCGGGAGTTAGTGAGCAGTTCTTC. The entire variable domain, with the rest obtained from reference TRBV19 and TRBJ2-1, is as follows: DGGITQSPKYLFRKEGQNVTLSCEQNLNHDAMYWYRQDPGQGLRLIYYSQIVNDFQKGDIAEGYSVSREKKESFPLTVTSAQKNPTAFYLCASSIEGLAGVSEQFFGPGTRLTVL.